This T cell receptor beta chain was captured in a study of T cell changes during pregnancy in multiple sclerosis. Measured with immunoSEQ multiplex PCR; TCRdb has only the in-frame clones, and not every one. The data contain around 80,000 clones, nearly 95% of them singletons. The CDR3 is made up of 16 amino acids. Looked up from germline, CDR1 is SGHVS and CDR2 is FQNEAQ. V was pared by 3 bases and J by 2 bases, with 6 bases of the junction left unmatched. The input for sequencing was peripheral blood, taken in the second trimester of pregnancy. The rearrangement joins TRBV7-8 to TRBJ2-3, with TRBD2 matching 9 bases. The receptor's source is a female donor with multiple sclerosis, enrolled in a pregnancy study. DNA for the CDR3: TGTGCCAGCAGCTTCGATCTAGCGGGATACACAGATACGCAGTATTTT. Translated: CASSFDLAGYTDTQYF.